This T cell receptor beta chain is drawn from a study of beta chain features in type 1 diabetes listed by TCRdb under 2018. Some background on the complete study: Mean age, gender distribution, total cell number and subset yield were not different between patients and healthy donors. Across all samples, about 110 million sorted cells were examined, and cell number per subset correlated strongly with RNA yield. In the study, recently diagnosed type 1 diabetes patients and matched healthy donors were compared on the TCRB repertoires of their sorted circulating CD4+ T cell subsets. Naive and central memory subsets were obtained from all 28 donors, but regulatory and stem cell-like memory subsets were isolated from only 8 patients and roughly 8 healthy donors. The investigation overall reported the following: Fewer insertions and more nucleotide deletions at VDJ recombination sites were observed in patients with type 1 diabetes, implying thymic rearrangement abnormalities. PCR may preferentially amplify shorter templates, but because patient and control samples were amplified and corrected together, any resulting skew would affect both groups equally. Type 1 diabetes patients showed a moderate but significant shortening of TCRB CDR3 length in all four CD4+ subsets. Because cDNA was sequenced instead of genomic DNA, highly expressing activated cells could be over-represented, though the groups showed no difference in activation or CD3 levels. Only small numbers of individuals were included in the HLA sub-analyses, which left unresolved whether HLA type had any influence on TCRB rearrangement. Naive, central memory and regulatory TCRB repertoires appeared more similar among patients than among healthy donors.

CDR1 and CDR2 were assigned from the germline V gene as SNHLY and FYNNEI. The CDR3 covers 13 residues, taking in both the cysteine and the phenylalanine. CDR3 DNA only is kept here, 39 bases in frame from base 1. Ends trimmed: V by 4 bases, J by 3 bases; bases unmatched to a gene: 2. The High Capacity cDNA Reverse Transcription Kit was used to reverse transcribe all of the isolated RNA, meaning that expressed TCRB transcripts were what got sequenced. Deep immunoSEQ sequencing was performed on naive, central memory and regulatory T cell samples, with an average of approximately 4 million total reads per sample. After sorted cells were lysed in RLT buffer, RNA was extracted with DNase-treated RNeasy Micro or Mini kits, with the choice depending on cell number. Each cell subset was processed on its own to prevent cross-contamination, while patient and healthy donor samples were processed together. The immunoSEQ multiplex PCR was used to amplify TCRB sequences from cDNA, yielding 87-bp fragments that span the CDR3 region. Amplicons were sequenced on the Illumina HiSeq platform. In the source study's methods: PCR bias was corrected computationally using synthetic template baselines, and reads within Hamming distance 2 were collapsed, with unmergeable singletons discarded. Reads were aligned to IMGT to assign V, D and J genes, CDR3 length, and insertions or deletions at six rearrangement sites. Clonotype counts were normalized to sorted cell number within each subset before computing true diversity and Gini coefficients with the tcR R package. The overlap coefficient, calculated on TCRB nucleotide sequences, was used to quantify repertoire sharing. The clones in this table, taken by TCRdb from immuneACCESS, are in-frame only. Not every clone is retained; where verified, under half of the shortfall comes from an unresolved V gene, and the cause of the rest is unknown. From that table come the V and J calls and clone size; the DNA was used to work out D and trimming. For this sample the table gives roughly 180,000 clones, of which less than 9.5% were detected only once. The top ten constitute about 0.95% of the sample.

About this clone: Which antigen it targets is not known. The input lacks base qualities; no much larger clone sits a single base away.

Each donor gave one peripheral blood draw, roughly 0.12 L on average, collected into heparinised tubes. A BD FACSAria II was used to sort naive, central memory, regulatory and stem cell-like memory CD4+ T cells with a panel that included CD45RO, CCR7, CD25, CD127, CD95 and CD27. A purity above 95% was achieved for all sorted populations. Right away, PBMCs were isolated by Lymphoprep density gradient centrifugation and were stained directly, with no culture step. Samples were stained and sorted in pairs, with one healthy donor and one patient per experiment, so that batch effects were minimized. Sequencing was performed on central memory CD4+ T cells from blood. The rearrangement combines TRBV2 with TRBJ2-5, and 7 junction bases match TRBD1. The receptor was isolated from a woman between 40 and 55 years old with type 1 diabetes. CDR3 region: CASSGGTEETQYF. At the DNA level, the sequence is TGTGCCAGCAGTGGGGGGACAGAAGAGACCCAGTACTTC.